Each of the 30 T cell receptor beta chains below was sequenced from the same sample in a study of blood T cell repertoires in COVID-19. The repertoire was sequenced with immunoSEQ multiplex PCR; TCRdb's copy has only in-frame clones and lacks some. The sample has tens of thousands of clones, approximately 80% seen once. Sample: peripheral blood. The receptors come from a man aged 45-65 years with COVID-19, enrolled during active disease.

The V and J genes are TRBV11-2 and TRBJ1-2; tentative D call: TRBD1 (5 bases). Germline CDR1 is SGHAT and CDR2 is FQNNGV. The CDR3 is made up of 12 amino acids. V shed 3 bases and J shed 6 bases, with 8 bases lying between them. The chain's CDR3 is CASSFGGNGYTF. DNA for the CDR3: TGTGCCAGCAGCTTTGGGGGGAATGGCTACACCTTC.

The J gene is TRBJ2-7, the V gene TRBV18; tentatively, D is TRBD2 (5 bases). Germline V lookup: CDR1 KGHSH, CDR2 LQKENI. This CDR3 has 14 amino acids. The V end lost 3 bases, the J end lost 3 bases, and 12 bases lay between the germline ends. The CDR3 coding sequence is TGTGCCAGCTCACCCATGACGGGGAGCTACGAGCAGTACTTC. This translates into CASSPMTGSYEQYF.

This chain connects TRBV7-9 to TRBJ2-5, with D hard to call. The CDR3 is 10 amino acids. V gave up 5 bases and J gave up 5 bases, with 3 bases separating them. Germline CDR1 SEHNR, CDR2 FQNEAQ (reference sequence). In nucleotides, the CDR3 is TGTGCCAGCAGCCTTGAGACCCAGTACTTC. The encoded protein is CASSLETQYF. Based on the CDR3 plus reference TRBV7-9 and TRBJ2-5, the full variable domain is DTGVSQNPRHKITKRGQNVTFRCDPISEHNRLYWYRQTLGQGPEFLTYFQNEAQLEKSRLLSDRFSAERPKGSFSTLEIQRTEQGDSAMYLCASSLETQYFGPGTRLLVL.

The V call is TRBV29-1, the J call TRBJ2-1, with a possible D match to TRBD1 (6 bases). The CDR3 totals 10 residues. The germline V gene encodes CDR1 SQVTM and CDR2 ANQGSEA. Deletions cut 7 bases from V and 9 bases from J, with 10 bases between. CDR3 sequence (DNA): TGCAGCGCTACGGACAGTGAGCAGTTCTTC. The encoded protein is CSATDSEQFF.

The J gene is TRBJ2-1, the V gene TRBV11-3, with D possibly being TRBD2 (6 bases). The germline gives CDR1 SGHNT, CDR2 YENEEA. The CDR3 length is 14 residues. V lost 2 bases, J lost 3 bases, and 8 bases lay in between. The CDR3 sequence is CASSLTGDYNEQFF. CDR3 nucleotides: TGTGCCAGCAGCTTAACGGGGGACTACAATGAGCAGTTCTTC.

The gene calls are TRBV5-4 and TRBJ2-5, with no clear D. Per the germline V gene, CDR1 is SGHNT and CDR2 is YYREEE (reference sequence). Trimming stripped 0 bases from V and 5 bases from J, with 14 bases between. The CDR3 extends over 15 amino acids. CDR3 amino acids: CASSLGAGLKETQYF. CDR3 in DNA: TGTGCCAGCAGCTTGGGCGCTGGGCTAAAGGAGACCCAGTACTTC.

The chain has TRBV19 and TRBJ2-3; possible D gene TRBD1, 6 bases. Germline V gene data show CDR1 as LNHDA and CDR2 as SQIVND (reference sequence). The CDR3 covers 13 residues. V lost 4 bases, J lost 2 bases, and 7 bases lay in between. The CDR3 is CASSRQVTDTQYF. CDR3 nucleotides: TGTGCCAGTAGTAGACAGGTCACAGATACGCAGTATTTT.

The chain uses TRBV19 and TRBJ1-2, with TRBD1 identical over 8 bases. This CDR3 is built from 15 residues. From germline, CDR1 is LNHDA and CDR2 SQIVND (reference sequence). J was trimmed by 4 bases and V by 5 bases; bases with no gene match: 9. The CDR3 loop reads CASSDALQGVYGYTF. In DNA, the CDR3 is TGTGCCAGTAGTGACGCCCTACAGGGGGTCTATGGCTACACCTTC.

This chain joins TRBV30 and TRBJ2-5; a weak D match, TRBD1 (5 bases). The germline gives CDR1 GTSNPN, CDR2 SVGIG (reference sequence). The V and J ends lost 2 bases and 2 bases respectively, with 12 bases between them. This CDR3 has 14 residues. CDR3 nucleotide sequence: TGTGCCTGGAGTAAAACAGGCACACAAGAGACCCAGTACTTC. Translation: CAWSKTGTQETQYF.

This clone showed up just a few times. This chain uses TRBV2 with TRBJ2-7, with 9 bases lining up with TRBD1. Germline V gene data show CDR1 as SNHLY and CDR2 as FYNNEI. This CDR3 is 17 amino acids long. Trimming at V came to 6 bases and at J to 1 base, leaving 13 bases not matched to a gene. The CDR3 spells CASSELHPGTGSYEQYF. The CDR3 bases are TGTGCCAGCAGCGAGCTGCACCCCGGGACAGGGTCCTACGAGCAGTACTTC.

V usage is TRBV30 and J usage is TRBJ2-1, with 7 bases that match TRBD1. CDR1 GTSNPN and CDR2 SVGIG come from the germline V gene (reference sequence). The CDR3 totals 15 residues. V was clipped by 4 bases and J by 6 bases; unmatched bases: 12. This CDR3 is CAWTGTAAESNEQFF. In nucleotides, the CDR3 is TGTGCCTGGACCGGGACAGCGGCCGAGTCCAATGAGCAGTTCTTC.

The chain has TRBV7-3 and TRBJ2-6, with D unresolved. CDR3 length equals 16 residues. Looked up from germline, CDR1 is SGHTA and CDR2 is FQGTGA. Trimming removed 6 bases at V and 0 bases at J, with 12 bases between. CDR3 nucleotide sequence: TGTGCCAGCAGATCGAACGGAGACTCTGGGGCCAACGTCCTGACTTTC. Amino acid sequence: CASRSNGDSGANVLTF.

This sequence joins TRBV19 and TRBJ2-7; no reliable D call. The CDR3 has 16 amino acids. CDR1 is LNHDA and CDR2 is SQIVND in the germline V gene (reference sequence). V dropped 4 bases and J dropped 0 bases, with 16 bases sitting between them. CDR3 sequence (DNA): TGTGCCAGTAGTAACGGTCTAGACCCCAGCTCCTACGAGCAGTACTTC. As protein: CASSNGLDPSSYEQYF.

CDR3 nucleotides: TGTGCCAGTAGTATGGGAGGGGTGGCCTATGGCTACACCTTC. Translation: CASSMGGVAYGYTF. The chain carries TRBV19 and TRBJ1-2, with D possibly being TRBD1 (5 bases). CDR3 size: 14 residues. V was trimmed by 3 bases and J by 4 bases, leaving 12 bases between them. CDR1 and CDR2 (germline): LNHDA, SQIVND (reference sequence).

V usage is TRBV5-1 and J usage is TRBJ1-2, with 7 bases lining up with TRBD1. The length of the CDR3 is 15 residues. From germline, CDR1 is SGHRS and CDR2 YFSETQ. The ends lost 3 bases at V and 5 bases at J; junction bases unmatched: 10. CDR3 sequence (DNA): TGCGCCAGCAGCTACCGACAGGGAGGTTGGTATGGCTACACCTTC. Protein sequence: CASSYRQGGWYGYTF.

The genes are TRBV2 and TRBJ2-1, with 7 bases matching TRBD2. Germline V gene sequence: CDR1 SNHLY, CDR2 FYNNEI. The length of the CDR3 is 14 residues. V shed 9 bases and J 3 bases; nucleotides not matched to a gene: 8. The CDR3 DNA is TGTGCCAGTGTCCCCCTAGCGGTCTACAATGAGCAGTTCTTC. It encodes CASVPLAVYNEQFF.

This sequence joins TRBV18 and TRBJ1-6; D not certain. CDR3 length: 16 amino acids. Germline CDR1 and CDR2: KGHSH and LQKENI. V gave up 4 bases and J gave up 6 bases, with 16 bases separating them. The CDR3 sequence is CASSLQVGDGNSPLHF. Here the CDR3 DNA reads TGTGCCAGCTCACTCCAGGTCGGGGATGGTAATTCACCCCTCCACTTT. Variable domain in full (rest from reference TRBV18 and TRBJ1-6): NAGVMQNPRHLVRRRGQEARLRCSPMKGHSHVYWYRQLPEEGLKFMVYLQKENIIDESGMPKERFSAEFPKEGPSILRIQQVVRGDSAAYFCASSLQVGDGNSPLHFGNGTRLTVT.

This chain uses TRBV6-2 or TRBV6-3 with TRBJ2-5, with TRBD2 identical over 11 bases. Germline loops: CDR1 MNHEY, CDR2 SVGEGT. The CDR3 is 14 amino acids. V dropped 5 bases and J dropped 3; count of bases not matched to a gene: 2. The CDR3 protein is CASSTTSGEETQYF. In DNA form, the CDR3 reads TGTGCCAGCAGTACGACTAGCGGGGAAGAGACCCAGTACTTC.

DNA for the CDR3: TGCGCCAGCAGCCAACAAGAGAATCAGCCCCAGCATTTT. Its protein is CASSQQENQPQHF. The V and J genes are TRBV4-3 and TRBJ1-5; D uncertain. The CDR3 sequence is 13 residues long. V lost 2 bases to trimming and J lost 4 bases, with 6 bases between them. CDR1 is LGHNA, CDR2 YSLEER, per germline.

This chain connects TRBV18 to TRBJ2-6; the D is unclear. This CDR3 spans 15 amino acids. V shed 5 bases and J shed 4 bases, with 12 bases lying between them. Germline V gene lookup returns CDR1 KGHSH and CDR2 LQKENI. CDR3 in amino acids: CASSSPGTGANVLTF. The CDR3 DNA follows: TGTGCCAGCTCATCCCCGGGTACCGGGGCCAACGTCCTGACTTTC.

This clone showed up just a few times. The rearrangement uses TRBV7-8 and TRBJ2-3, with D possibly matching TRBD1 (5 bases). Germline CDR1 is SGHVS and CDR2 is FQNEAQ. The CDR3 is 14 residues long. Trimming removed 5 bases from V and 2 bases from J, with 11 bases in between. The CDR3 is CASSISTDTDTQYF. CDR3 nucleotide sequence: TGTGCCAGCAGCATCTCGACAGACACAGATACGCAGTATTTT.

About this clone: This sample includes further DNA sequences coding for the same CDR3. The chain joins TRBV20-1 to TRBJ2-5, with 9 bases lining up with TRBD2. The CDR3 totals 14 residues. V gave up 3 bases and J gave up 4 bases; unmatched junction bases: 6. The V gene's germline CDR1 is DFQATT and CDR2 SNEGSKA (reference sequence). CDR3 sequence reads: CSASPAGGPETQYF. CDR3 coding DNA: TGCAGTGCTAGTCCTGCGGGGGGGCCAGAGACCCAGTACTTC.

The CDR3 is CASSHRGGPFNEQFF. The CDR3 nucleotides read TGTGCCAGCAGCCACCGCGGGGGGCCCTTCAATGAGCAGTTCTTC. V is TRBV3-1 (or the pseudogene TRBV3-2) and J is TRBJ2-1; the match to TRBD2 covers 8 bases. CDR3 length: 15 amino acids. Germline CDR1 LGHDT, CDR2 YNNKEL (reference sequence). With 3 bases clipped from V and 6 bases from J, the junction kept 7 bases outside the gene matches.

The chain is built from TRBV18 and TRBJ2-5; 9 bases agree with TRBD1. The germline V gene has CDR1 KGHSH and CDR2 LQKENI. V lost 0 bases to trimming and J lost 3 bases; unmatched junction nucleotides: 8. The CDR3 covers 17 residues. The DNA for the CDR3 is TGTGCCAGCTCACCACCGGGGACAGGGAGAGGAAAAGAGACCCAGTACTTC. This encodes CASSPPGTGRGKETQYF.

J is TRBJ1-4 and V is TRBV5-1; 8 nucleotides agree with TRBD1. This CDR3 has 13 residues. The V and J ends lost 5 bases and 6 bases, in that order; junction bases with no gene match: 3. Looked up from germline, CDR1 is SGHRS and CDR2 is YFSETQ. Here the CDR3 reads CASSGQGDEKLFF. The DNA for the CDR3 is TGCGCCAGCAGTGGACAGGGTGATGAAAAACTGTTTTTT.

V and J are TRBV18 and TRBJ2-7; D might be TRBD2 (6 bases). This CDR3 region has 18 residues. Germline loops: CDR1 KGHSH, CDR2 LQKENI. V was cut by 0 bases and J by 3 bases, with 21 bases left in between. The CDR3 DNA follows: TGTGCCAGCTCACCACCGCACCTCTTGCCAGGACTATACTACGAGCAGTACTTC. It yields the protein CASSPPHLLPGLYYEQYF.

The chain is built from TRBV19 and TRBJ1-1; D uncertain. CDR1 and CDR2 from the germline V gene are LNHDA and SQIVND (reference sequence). There are 12 residues in the CDR3. V was pared by 3 bases and J by 3 bases, with 5 bases between. The CDR3, as DNA: TGTGCCAGTAGTATCCGGTACACTGAAGCTTTCTTT. It is translated as CASSIRYTEAFF.

The genes are TRBV9 and TRBJ1-2, with TRBD1 matching over 10 bases. With 2 bases clipped from V and 7 bases from J, the junction kept 11 bases outside the gene matches. The germline V gene has CDR1 SGDLS and CDR2 YYNGEE. The CDR3 is 16 residues long. The chain's CDR3 is CASSVASDRGLGGYTF. Here the CDR3 DNA reads TGTGCCAGCAGCGTGGCCTCAGACAGGGGGCTGGGTGGCTACACCTTC. The full variable domain, rest sourced from reference TRBV9 and TRBJ1-2, is DSGVTQTPKHLITATGQRVTLRCSPRSGDLSVYWYQQSLDQGLQFLIQYYNGEERAKGNILERFSAQQFPDLHSELNLSSLELGDSALYFCASSVASDRGLGGYTFGSGTRLTVV.

A few counts support this clone. V and J are TRBV11-3 and TRBJ2-3, with 11 nucleotides matching TRBD2. The length of the CDR3 is 18 residues. Germline V CDR1 and CDR2: SGHNT, YENEEA. V was pared by 0 bases and J by 3 bases, with 8 bases of the junction left unmatched. CDR3: CASSLEIPSGGFTDTQYF. The DNA for the CDR3 is TGTGCCAGCAGCTTAGAGATCCCTAGCGGGGGGTTTACAGATACGCAGTATTTT.

J is TRBJ2-7 and V is TRBV9, with 8 bases lining up with TRBD1. This CDR3 contains 13 residues. With 4 bases clipped from V and 6 bases from J, the junction kept 6 bases outside the gene matches. In germline, CDR1 is SGDLS, CDR2 YYNGEE. Here the CDR3 DNA reads TGTGCCAGCAGCCCCCGACAGGGGTTCGAGCAGTACTTC. Its protein is CASSPRQGFEQYF.